Listed below are T cell receptor beta chains from one sample, sequenced in a study of persistence of HIV-infected CD4 T cells. Their cognate antigens are unknown. Assay used: immunoSEQ multiplex PCR; TCRdb lists only in-frame clones, some missing. The sample consists of just under 65,000 clones, about 69% of them appearing once. Source: CD4+ T cells sorted from PBMCs after roughly 18-hour stimulation, taken from a patient who received antiretroviral therapy. Source of these receptors: an adult man with HIV who was CMV-seropositive. CDR3s include the opening cysteine and the closing phenylalanine or tryptophan. A D gene is named only where the DNA matches it firmly. Not all rows give a size; the values are once, few, many and, for expanded clones, a class.

d_call,clone_size,cdr3_length,j_call,v_call,cdr3_nt,cdr3_aa
NA,NA,12,TRBJ1-3,TRBV14,TGTGCCAGCAGCTTGGGGGGAAACACCATATATTTT,CASSLGGNTIYF
TRBD1,few,14,TRBJ1-5,TRBV19,TGTGCCAGTAGTCTGGACAGGGGCAATCAGCCCCAGCATTTT,CASSLDRGNQPQHF
TRBD1,NA,14,TRBJ1-5,TRBV6-5,TGTGCCAGCAGTCACGGGACAGGGAATCAGCCCCAGCATTTT,CASSHGTGNQPQHF
NA,NA,16,TRBJ1-5,TRBV19,TGTGCCAGTATTAAAACCCAGGGAGGCAGAGGTCAGCCCCAGCATTTT,CASIKTQGGRGQPQHF
NA,NA,15,TRBJ2-6,TRBV19,TGTGCCAGTAGTAAGCTGGGGACCGGGGCCAACGTCCTGACTTTC,CASSKLGTGANVLTF
NA,NA,12,TRBJ2-7,TRBV24-1,TGTGCCACCAGTGCGTGGGGTTACGAGCAGTACTTC,CATSAWGYEQYF
TRBD1,NA,16,TRBJ2-2,TRBV9,TGTGCCAGCAGCTCCGCCGGGACAGGGGCCACCGGGGAGCTGTTTTTT,CASSSAGTGATGELFF
TRBD1,NA,15,TRBJ2-2,TRBV2,TGTGCCAGCAGTGGACAGGGTCGGGGCACCGGGGAGCTGTTTTTT,CASSGQGRGTGELFF
NA,NA,15,TRBJ2-1,TRBV5-8,TGTGCCAGCAACAGAGACAGGAGCTCCTACAATGAGCAGTTCTTC,CASNRDRSSYNEQFF
NA,NA,13,TRBJ1-6,TRBV6-5,TGTGCCAGCAGTCCTAGACAGGCAACACCCCTCCACTTT,CASSPRQATPLHF
TRBD2,NA,19,TRBJ2-4,TRBV4-1,TGCGCCAGCAGCCAATTTTCTAACCGGGCGGGGGAGAGGAAAAACATTCAGTACTTC,CASSQFSNRAGERKNIQYF
NA,NA,14,TRBJ1-3,TRBV6-1,TGTGCCAGCAGAGAAGACAGTCCGGGAAACACCATATATTTT,CASREDSPGNTIYF
TRBD1,once,15,TRBJ1-1,TRBV19,TGTGCCAGTAGTATGGCAGGGGGTATGAACACTGAAGCTTTCTTT,CASSMAGGMNTEAFF
TRBD2,few,15,TRBJ2-3,TRBV18,TGTGCCAGCTGCCTCAGCGGGGCTAGCACAGATACGCAGTATTTT,CASCLSGASTDTQYF
NA,NA,10,TRBJ2-7,TRBV20-1,TGCAGTGCTTTGGACTACGAGCAGTACTTC,CSALDYEQYF
NA,NA,16,TRBJ2-1,TRBV6-2/TRBV6-3,TGTGCCAGCAGTTACGGACGGAACTACTTCAACAATGAGCAGTTCTTC,CASSYGRNYFNNEQFF
NA,NA,13,TRBJ2-3,TRBV5-1,TGCGCCAGCAGCTTGTGGGGAGGAGATACGCAGTATTTT,CASSLWGGDTQYF
TRBD2,NA,15,TRBJ2-3,TRBV15,TGTGCCACCAGCAGGACTAGCGGGGGGACAGATACGCAGTATTTT,CATSRTSGGTDTQYF
TRBD1,NA,13,TRBJ1-1,TRBV7-2,TGTGCCAGCAGCTTTAGACAGGGGGCCGGAGCTTTCTTT,CASSFRQGAGAFF
TRBD1,once,14,TRBJ2-7,TRBV6-6,TGTGCCAGCAGTCGGACAGGGGGATACTACGAGCAGTACTTC,CASSRTGGYYEQYF
NA,once,15,TRBJ1-5,TRBV15,TGTGCCACCAGCGGGCGAGGGCAGCCCTATGAGCCCCAGCATTTT,CATSGRGQPYEPQHF
TRBD1,NA,16,TRBJ2-6,TRBV29-1,TGCAGCGTTGGACCGGGACAGGGTACTGGGGCCAACGTCCTGACTTTC,CSVGPGQGTGANVLTF
NA,NA,14,TRBJ1-1,TRBV3-1/TRBV3-2,TGTGCCAGCAGCTCTACGGGGAGTAACACTGAAGCTTTCTTT,CASSSTGSNTEAFF
NA,NA,12,TRBJ2-3,TRBV7-9,TGTGCCAGCAGCTTTAACGGGGACACGCAGTATTTT,CASSFNGDTQYF
NA,NA,12,TRBJ2-7,TRBV7-8,TGTGCCAGCAGCTTAGAACAACGAGAGCAGTACTTC,CASSLEQREQYF
NA,many,14,TRBJ1-5,TRBV7-2,TGTGCCAGCAGCCCCGGGAGATTCAATCAGCCCCAGCATTTT,CASSPGRFNQPQHF
NA,NA,16,TRBJ2-2,TRBV19,TGTGCCAGTAGTATGGTAGGGCAGGGAAACACCGGGGAGCTGTTTTTT,CASSMVGQGNTGELFF
NA,once,15,TRBJ2-6,TRBV6-1,TGTGCCAGCAGTGAGGTGAGCTCTGGGGCCAACGTCCTGACTTTC,CASSEVSSGANVLTF
NA,few,14,TRBJ1-2,TRBV2,TGTGCCAGCAGTGAAGACGAGTGGGAGCGAGGCTACACCTTC,CASSEDEWERGYTF
NA,NA,13,TRBJ1-3,TRBV27,TGTGCCAGTAGGAGGGCCTCTGGAAACACCATATATTTT,CASRRASGNTIYF
TRBD1,NA,12,TRBJ2-1,TRBV6-6,TGTGCCAGCAGTTACTCTAAGACAGGGGGGTTCTTC,CASSYSKTGGFF
NA,NA,16,TRBJ2-3,TRBV9,TGTGCCAGCAGCGTAGGGACATTAAGTTTTGCAGATACGCAGTATTTT,CASSVGTLSFADTQYF
NA,NA,14,TRBJ1-5,TRBV2,TGTGCCAGCACCTGGGGGGGTGCCAATCAGCCCCAGCATTTT,CASTWGGANQPQHF
TRBD1,NA,15,TRBJ1-6,TRBV7-8,TGTGCCAGCAGCTCCACCGGGACAGGGAATTCACCCCTCCACTTT,CASSSTGTGNSPLHF
NA,NA,13,TRBJ1-5,TRBV6-5,TGTGCCAGCAGCCCGGCGGGGGGTCAGCCCCAGCATTTT,CASSPAGGQPQHF
NA,NA,14,TRBJ1-2,TRBV7-3,TGTGCCAGCAGCCCAATGGGGGCAGAGGATGGCTACACCTTC,CASSPMGAEDGYTF
TRBD2,NA,16,TRBJ2-1,TRBV7-2,TGTGCCAGCAGCTTAACGAGCGGGGGGACCCTCGGTGAGCAGTTCTTC,CASSLTSGGTLGEQFF
NA,once,12,TRBJ2-2,TRBV10-1,TGCGCCAGCAGAAAGGACACCGGGGAGCTGTTTTTT,CASRKDTGELFF
TRBD2,NA,14,TRBJ2-7,TRBV2,TGTGCCAGCAGTGGAAGCGGGGGGATGGAGGAGCAGTACTTC,CASSGSGGMEEQYF
NA,NA,14,TRBJ1-2,TRBV18,TGTGCCAGCTCACCAAACAGGGACGCTTATGGCTACACCTTC,CASSPNRDAYGYTF
TRBD1,NA,15,TRBJ2-5,TRBV24-1,TGTGCCACCAGCCCCGGACAGGGCGGGGAAGAGACCCAGTACTTC,CATSPGQGGEETQYF
NA,NA,14,TRBJ1-1,TRBV18,TGTGCCAGCTCACCACCAGACCAAATCACTGAAGCTTTCTTT,CASSPPDQITEAFF
NA,NA,12,TRBJ2-7,TRBV14,TGTGCCAGCAGCGATGGCCCCTACGAGCAGTACTTC,CASSDGPYEQYF
NA,NA,14,TRBJ1-2,TRBV11-2,TGTGCCAGCAGCCTCGGTCCGACGAACTATGGCTACACCTTC,CASSLGPTNYGYTF
NA,few,15,TRBJ2-7,TRBV11-2,TGTGCCAGCAGCTTAGGGGGCTTTAGCTCCTACGAGCAGTACTTC,CASSLGGFSSYEQYF
NA,NA,18,TRBJ2-2,TRBV27,TGTGCCAGCAGTTTATTGGGAGCGCGAGGATATCGAACCGGGGAGCTGTTTTTT,CASSLLGARGYRTGELFF
TRBD1,NA,14,TRBJ2-2,TRBV29-1,TGCAGCGCACTGGGACAGGGAAGAACCGGGGAGCTGTTTTTT,CSALGQGRTGELFF
TRBD1,NA,15,TRBJ2-2,TRBV7-2,TGTGCCAGCAGACGAGGACAGGGGAGTAACGGGGAGCTGTTTTTT,CASRRGQGSNGELFF
NA,once,16,TRBJ2-7,TRBV9,TGTGCCAGCAGCGTAGGGAACCTACAGAGCTCCTACGAGCAGTACTTC,CASSVGNLQSSYEQYF
TRBD1,NA,15,TRBJ1-2,TRBV28,TGTGCCAGCACGGGACAGGGCGGTCGGTACGGCGGCTACACCTTC,CASTGQGGRYGGYTF
NA,NA,16,TRBJ2-3,TRBV9,TGTGCCAGCAGCGTAACCGGGACGGCGAGCACAGATACGCAGTATTTT,CASSVTGTASTDTQYF
NA,NA,11,TRBJ2-4,TRBV4-1,TGCGCCAGCAGCCAAGATGCCATTCAGTACTTC,CASSQDAIQYF
NA,NA,12,TRBJ1-1,TRBV27,TGTGCCAGCAGTTTGAAGGGTACTGAAGCTTTCTTT,CASSLKGTEAFF
NA,few,12,TRBJ1-1,TRBV2,TGTGCCAGCAGTTCGGGGGGGCTGAGGGCTTTCTTT,CASSSGGLRAFF
NA,NA,13,TRBJ2-7,TRBV18,TGTGCCAGCTCACCTCAGAACGGGGGCGAGCAGTACTTC,CASSPQNGGEQYF